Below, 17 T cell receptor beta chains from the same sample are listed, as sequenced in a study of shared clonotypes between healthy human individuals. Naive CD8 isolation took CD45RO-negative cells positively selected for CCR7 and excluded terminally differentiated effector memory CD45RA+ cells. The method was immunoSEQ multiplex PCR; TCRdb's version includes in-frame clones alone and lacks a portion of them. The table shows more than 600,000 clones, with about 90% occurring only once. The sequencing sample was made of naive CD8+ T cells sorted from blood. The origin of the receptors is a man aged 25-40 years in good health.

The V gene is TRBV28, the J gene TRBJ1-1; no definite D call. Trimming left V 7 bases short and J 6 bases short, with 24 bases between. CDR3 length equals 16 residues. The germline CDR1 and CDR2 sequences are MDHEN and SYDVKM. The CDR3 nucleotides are TGTGCCAGCACCCTCTGGGGAGGCGAGCGGTCGGCTGAAGCTTTCTTT. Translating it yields CASTLWGGERSAEAFF.

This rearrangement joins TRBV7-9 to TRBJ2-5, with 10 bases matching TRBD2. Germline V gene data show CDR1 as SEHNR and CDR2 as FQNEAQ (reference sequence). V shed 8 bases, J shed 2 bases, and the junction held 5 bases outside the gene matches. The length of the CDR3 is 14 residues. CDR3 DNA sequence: TGTGCCAGCTTTGAGCGGGAGGGGCAAGAGACCCAGTACTTC. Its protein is CASFEREGQETQYF.

The CDR3 here is CASSFGTGVNTEAFF. For the CDR3, the DNA is TGCGCCAGCAGCTTCGGGACAGGGGTGAACACTGAAGCTTTCTTT. The rearrangement uses TRBV5-1 and TRBJ1-1; 10 bases align to TRBD1. The germline gives CDR1 SGHRS, CDR2 YFSETQ. This CDR3 contains 15 residues. V was pared by 2 bases and J by 0 bases, with 1 base of the junction left unmatched. Full variable domain (rest looked up from reference TRBV5-1 and TRBJ1-1): KAGVTQTPRYLIKTRGQQVTLSCSPISGHRSVSWYQQTPGQGLQFLFEYFSETQRNKGNFPGRFSGRQFSNSRSEMNVSTLELGDSALYLCASSFGTGVNTEAFFGQGTRLTVV.

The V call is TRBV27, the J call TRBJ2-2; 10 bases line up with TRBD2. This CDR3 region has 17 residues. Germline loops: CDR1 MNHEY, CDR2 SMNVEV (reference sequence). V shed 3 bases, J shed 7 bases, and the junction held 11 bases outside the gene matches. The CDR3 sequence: CASSFSLSGRIVGELFF. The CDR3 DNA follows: TGTGCCAGCAGTTTCTCCCTTAGCGGGAGGATTGTCGGGGAGCTGTTTTTT.

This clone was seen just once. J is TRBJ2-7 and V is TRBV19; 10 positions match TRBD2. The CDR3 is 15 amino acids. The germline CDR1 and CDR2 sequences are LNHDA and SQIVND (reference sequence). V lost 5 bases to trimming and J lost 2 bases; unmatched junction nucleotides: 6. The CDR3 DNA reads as TGTGCCAGTAGTCCGTGGACTAGCGGAGCCTACGAGCAGTACTTC. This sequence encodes CASSPWTSGAYEQYF. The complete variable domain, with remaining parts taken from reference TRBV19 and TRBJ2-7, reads DGGITQSPKYLFRKEGQNVTLSCEQNLNHDAMYWYRQDPGQGLRLIYYSQIVNDFQKGDIAEGYSVSREKKESFPLTVTSAQKNPTAFYLCASSPWTSGAYEQYFGPGTRLTVT.

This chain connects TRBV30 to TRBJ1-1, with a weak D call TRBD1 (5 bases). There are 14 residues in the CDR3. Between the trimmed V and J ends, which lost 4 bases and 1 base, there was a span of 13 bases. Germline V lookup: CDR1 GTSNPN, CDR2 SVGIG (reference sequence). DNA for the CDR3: TGTGCCTGGACGGAGACAGTACCGAACACTGAAGCTTTCTTT. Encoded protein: CAWTETVPNTEAFF.

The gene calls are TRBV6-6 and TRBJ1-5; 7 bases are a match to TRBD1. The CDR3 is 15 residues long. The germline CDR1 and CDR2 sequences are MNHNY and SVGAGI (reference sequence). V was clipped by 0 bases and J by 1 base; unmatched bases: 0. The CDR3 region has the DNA TGTGCCAGCAGTTACTCGGGACAGAGCAATCAGCCCCAGCATTTT. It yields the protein CASSYSGQSNQPQHF.

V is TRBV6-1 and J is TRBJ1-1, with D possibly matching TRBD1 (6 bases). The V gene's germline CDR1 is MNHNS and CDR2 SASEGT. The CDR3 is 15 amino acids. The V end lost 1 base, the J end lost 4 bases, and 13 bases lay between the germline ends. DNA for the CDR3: TGTGCCAGCAGTGAAGTCTGGGGGCGGGTCACTGAAGCTTTCTTT. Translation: CASSEVWGRVTEAFF.

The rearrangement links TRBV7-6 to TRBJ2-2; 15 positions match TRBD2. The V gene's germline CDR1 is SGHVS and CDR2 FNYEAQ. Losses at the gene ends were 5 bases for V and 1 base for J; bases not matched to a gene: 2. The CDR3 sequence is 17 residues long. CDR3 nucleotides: TGTGCCAGCAGCAAGGGACTAGCGGGAGGGAACACCGGGGAGCTGTTTTTT. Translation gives CASSKGLAGGNTGELFF.

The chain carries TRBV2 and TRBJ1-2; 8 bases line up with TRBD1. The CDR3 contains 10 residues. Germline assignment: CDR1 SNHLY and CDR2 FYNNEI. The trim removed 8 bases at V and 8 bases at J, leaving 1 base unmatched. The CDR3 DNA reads TGTGCCAGCCCAGGGGGCGGCTACACCTTC. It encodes CASPGGGYTF.

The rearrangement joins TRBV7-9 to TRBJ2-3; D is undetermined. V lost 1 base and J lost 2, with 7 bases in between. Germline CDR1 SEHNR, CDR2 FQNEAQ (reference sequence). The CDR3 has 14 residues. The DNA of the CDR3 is TGTGCCAGCAGCTTAGGACCGATCACAGATACGCAGTATTTT. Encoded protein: CASSLGPITDTQYF. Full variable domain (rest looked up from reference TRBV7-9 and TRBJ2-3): DTGVSQNPRHKITKRGQNVTFRCDPISEHNRLYWYRQTLGQGPEFLTYFQNEAQLEKSRLLSDRFSAERPKGSFSTLEIQRTEQGDSAMYLCASSLGPITDTQYFGPGTRLTVL.

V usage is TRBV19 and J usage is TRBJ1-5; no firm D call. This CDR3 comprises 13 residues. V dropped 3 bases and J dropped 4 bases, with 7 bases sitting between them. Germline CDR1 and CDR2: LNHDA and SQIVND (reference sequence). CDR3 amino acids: CASSMGPNQPQHF. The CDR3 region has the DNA TGTGCCAGTAGTATGGGTCCAAATCAGCCCCAGCATTTT.

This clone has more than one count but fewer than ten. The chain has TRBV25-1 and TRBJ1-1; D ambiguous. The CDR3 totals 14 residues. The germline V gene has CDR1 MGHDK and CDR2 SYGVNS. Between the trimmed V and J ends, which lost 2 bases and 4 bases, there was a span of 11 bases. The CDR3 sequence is CASSEIGVGTEAFF. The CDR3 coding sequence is TGTGCCAGCAGTGAAATTGGGGTCGGCACTGAAGCTTTCTTT.

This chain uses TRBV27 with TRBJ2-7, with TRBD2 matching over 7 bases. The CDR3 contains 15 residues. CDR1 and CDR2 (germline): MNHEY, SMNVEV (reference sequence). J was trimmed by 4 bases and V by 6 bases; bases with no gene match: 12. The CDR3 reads CASSKTSPGIYEQYF. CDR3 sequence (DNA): TGTGCCAGCAGCAAGACTAGCCCCGGGATATACGAGCAGTACTTC.

CDR3 amino acids: CASSLSGPLREQYF. The DNA of the CDR3 is TGTGCCAGCAGCTTATCAGGACCTCTACGAGAGCAGTACTTC. The gene calls are TRBV11-2 and TRBJ2-7; D remains unclear. Germline values: CDR1 SGHAT, CDR2 FQNNGV. The CDR3 runs to 14 residues. Trimming removed 2 bases at V and 7 bases at J, with 15 bases between.

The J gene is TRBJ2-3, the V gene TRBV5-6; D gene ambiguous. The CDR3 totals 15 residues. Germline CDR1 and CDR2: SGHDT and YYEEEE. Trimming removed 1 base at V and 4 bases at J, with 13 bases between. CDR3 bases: TGTGCCAGCAGCTTGCGGAGAGTTCAGGCAGATACGCAGTATTTT. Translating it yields CASSLRRVQADTQYF. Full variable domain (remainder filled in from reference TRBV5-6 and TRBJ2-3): DAGVTQSPTHLIKTRGQQVTLRCSPKSGHDTVSWYQQALGQGPQFIFQYYEEEERQRGNFPDRFSGHQFPNYSSELNVNALLLGDSALYLCASSLRRVQADTQYFGPGTRLTVL.

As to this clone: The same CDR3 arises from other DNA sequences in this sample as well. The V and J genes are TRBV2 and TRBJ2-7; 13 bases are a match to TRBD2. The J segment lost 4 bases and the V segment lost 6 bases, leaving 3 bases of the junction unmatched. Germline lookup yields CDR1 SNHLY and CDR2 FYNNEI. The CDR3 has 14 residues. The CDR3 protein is CASSRTSGSYEQYF. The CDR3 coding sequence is TGTGCCAGCAGCAGGACTAGCGGGAGTTACGAGCAGTACTTC.